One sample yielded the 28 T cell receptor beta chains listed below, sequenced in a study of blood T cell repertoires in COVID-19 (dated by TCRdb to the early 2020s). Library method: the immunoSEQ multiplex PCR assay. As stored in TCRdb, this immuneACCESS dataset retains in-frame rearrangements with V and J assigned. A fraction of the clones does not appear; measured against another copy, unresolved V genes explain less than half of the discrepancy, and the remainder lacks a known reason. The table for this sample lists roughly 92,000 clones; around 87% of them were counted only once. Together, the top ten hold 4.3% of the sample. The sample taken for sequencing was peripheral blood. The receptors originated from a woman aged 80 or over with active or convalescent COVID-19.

As DNA, the CDR3 is TGCGCCAGCAGCTTGGCCTTGATGCAGGATACGCAGTATTTT. It yields the protein CASSLALMQDTQYF. The rearrangement uses TRBV5-1 and TRBJ2-3; D is unclear. Germline V gene lookup returns CDR1 SGHRS and CDR2 YFSETQ. The CDR3 extends over 14 amino acids. V shed 0 bases and J shed 6 bases, with 11 bases lying between them.

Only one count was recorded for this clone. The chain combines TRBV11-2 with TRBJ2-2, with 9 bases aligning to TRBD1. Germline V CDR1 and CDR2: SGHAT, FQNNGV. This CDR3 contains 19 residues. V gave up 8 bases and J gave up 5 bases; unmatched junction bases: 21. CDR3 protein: CASGGDRGFFAGVTGELFF. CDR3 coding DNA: TGTGCCAGCGGAGGAGACAGGGGGTTTTTTGCGGGAGTTACCGGGGAGCTGTTTTTT. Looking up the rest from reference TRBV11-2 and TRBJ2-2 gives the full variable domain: EAGVAQSPRYKIIEKRQSVAFWCNPISGHATLYWYQQILGQGPKLLIQFQNNGVVDDSQLPKDRFSAERLKGVDSTLKIQPAKLEDSAVYLCASGGDRGFFAGVTGELFFGEGSRLTVL.

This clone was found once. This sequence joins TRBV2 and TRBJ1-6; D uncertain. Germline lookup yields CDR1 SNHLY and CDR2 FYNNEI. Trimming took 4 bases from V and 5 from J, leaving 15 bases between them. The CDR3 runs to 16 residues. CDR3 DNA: TGTGCCAGCAGTGCCTATGGAGAATTAAATAATTCACCCCTCCACTTT. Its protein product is CASSAYGELNNSPLHF.

The CDR3 sequence: CATYRYSNQPQHF. In DNA, the CDR3 is TGTGCCACCTACAGGTATAGCAATCAGCCCCAGCATTTT. The rearrangement joins TRBV10-3 to TRBJ1-5; TRBD1 might be the D (5 bases). Germline V gene data show CDR1 as ENHRY and CDR2 as SYGVKD. The CDR3 is 13 residues long. Trimming cost V 10 bases and J 0 bases, with 10 bases left between them.

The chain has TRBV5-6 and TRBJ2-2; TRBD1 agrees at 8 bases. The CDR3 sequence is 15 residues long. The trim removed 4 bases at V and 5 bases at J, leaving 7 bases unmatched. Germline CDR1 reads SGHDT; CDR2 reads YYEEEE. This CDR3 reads CASSDNRGKTGELFF. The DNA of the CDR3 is TGTGCCAGCAGCGACAACAGGGGGAAAACCGGGGAGCTGTTTTTT.

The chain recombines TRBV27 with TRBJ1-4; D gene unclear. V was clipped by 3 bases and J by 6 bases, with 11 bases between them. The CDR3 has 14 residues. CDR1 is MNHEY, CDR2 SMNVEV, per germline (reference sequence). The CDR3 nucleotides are TGTGCCAGCAGTTTTCGAGGGCTGGATGAAAAACTGTTTTTT. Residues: CASSFRGLDEKLFF.

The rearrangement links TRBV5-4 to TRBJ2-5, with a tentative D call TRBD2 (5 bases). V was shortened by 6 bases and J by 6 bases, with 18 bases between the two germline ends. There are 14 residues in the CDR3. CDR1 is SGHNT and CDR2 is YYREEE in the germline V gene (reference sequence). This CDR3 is CASNTGYGEKTQYF. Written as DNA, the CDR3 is TGTGCCAGCAACACTGGGTATGGGGAGAAGACCCAGTACTTC.

CDR3 DNA sequence: TGTGCCAGCTCAACCAATAGCATTGCCGGGGAGCTGTTTTTT. This sequence encodes CASSTNSIAGELFF. The V and J genes are TRBV18 and TRBJ2-2, with D unclear. Germline CDR1 is KGHSH and CDR2 is LQKENI. Trimming took off 5 bases at V and 6 bases at J, with 13 bases between the two ends. This CDR3 is 14 amino acids long.

Here the CDR3 DNA reads TGCAGCGTTGAAAGAGAGGACAGGGGTACAGATACGCAGTATTTT. Residues: CSVEREDRGTDTQYF. The chain has TRBV29-1 and TRBJ2-3, with TRBD1 matching over 9 bases. This CDR3 has 15 residues. Germline loops: CDR1 SQVTM, CDR2 ANQGSEA. With V trimmed by 2 bases and J by 3 bases, 6 bases remained unmatched.

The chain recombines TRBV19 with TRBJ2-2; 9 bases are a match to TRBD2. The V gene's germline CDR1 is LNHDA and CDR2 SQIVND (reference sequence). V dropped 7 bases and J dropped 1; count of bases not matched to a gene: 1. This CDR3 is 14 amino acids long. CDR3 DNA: TGTGCCAGTATTAGCGGGGGGAACACCGGGGAGCTGTTTTTT. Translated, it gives CASISGGNTGELFF.

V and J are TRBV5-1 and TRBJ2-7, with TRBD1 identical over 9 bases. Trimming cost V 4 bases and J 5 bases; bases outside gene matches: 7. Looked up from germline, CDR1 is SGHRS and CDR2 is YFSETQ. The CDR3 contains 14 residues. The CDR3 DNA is TGCGCCAGCAGCCAGACAGGGGGACGGCACGAGCAGTACTTC. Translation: CASSQTGGRHEQYF.

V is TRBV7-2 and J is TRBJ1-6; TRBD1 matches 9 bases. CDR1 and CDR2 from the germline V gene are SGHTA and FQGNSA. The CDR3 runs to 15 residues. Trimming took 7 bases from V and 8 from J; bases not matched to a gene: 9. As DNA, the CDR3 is TGTGCCAGCACCCATTCGGGACAGGGCTATTCACCCCTCCACTTT. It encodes CASTHSGQGYSPLHF. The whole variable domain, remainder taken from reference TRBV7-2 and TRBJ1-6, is GAGVSQSPSNKVTEKGKDVELRCDPISGHTALYWYRQSLGQGLEFLIYFQGNSAPDKSGLPSDRFSAERTGGSVSTLTIQRTQQEDSAVYLCASTHSGQGYSPLHFGNGTRLTVT.

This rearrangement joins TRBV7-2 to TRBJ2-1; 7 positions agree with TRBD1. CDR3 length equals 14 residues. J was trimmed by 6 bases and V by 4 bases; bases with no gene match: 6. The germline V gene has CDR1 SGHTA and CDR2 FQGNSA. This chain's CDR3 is CASSSRDRFNEQFF. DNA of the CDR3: TGTGCCAGCAGCTCTCGGGACAGATTCAATGAGCAGTTCTTC. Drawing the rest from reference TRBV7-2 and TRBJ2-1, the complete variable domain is GAGVSQSPSNKVTEKGKDVELRCDPISGHTALYWYRQSLGQGLEFLIYFQGNSAPDKSGLPSDRFSAERTGGSVSTLTIQRTQQEDSAVYLCASSSRDRFNEQFFGPGTRLTVL.

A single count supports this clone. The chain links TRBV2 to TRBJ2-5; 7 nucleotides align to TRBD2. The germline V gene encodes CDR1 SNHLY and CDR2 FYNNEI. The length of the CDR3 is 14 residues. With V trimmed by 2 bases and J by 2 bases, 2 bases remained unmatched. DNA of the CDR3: TGTGCCAGCAGTGAACTAGCGGCTCAAGAGACCCAGTACTTC. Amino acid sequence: CASSELAAQETQYF.

CDR3 bases: TGTGCCAGCAGCTGGGGACAGGGGGAAACCTACGAGCAGTACTTC. Encoded protein: CASSWGQGETYEQYF. V gene TRBV7-2 combines with J gene TRBJ2-7; 11 positions match TRBD1. CDR1 and CDR2 from the germline V gene are SGHTA and FQGNSA. The CDR3 has 15 residues. J was trimmed by 2 bases and V by 4 bases; bases with no gene match: 4.

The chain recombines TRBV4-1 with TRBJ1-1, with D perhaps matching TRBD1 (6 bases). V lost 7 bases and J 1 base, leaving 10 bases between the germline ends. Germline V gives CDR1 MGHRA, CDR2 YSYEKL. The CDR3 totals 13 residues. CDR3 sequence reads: CASNNRANTEAFF. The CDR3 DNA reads TGCGCCAGCAACAACAGGGCGAACACTGAAGCTTTCTTT.

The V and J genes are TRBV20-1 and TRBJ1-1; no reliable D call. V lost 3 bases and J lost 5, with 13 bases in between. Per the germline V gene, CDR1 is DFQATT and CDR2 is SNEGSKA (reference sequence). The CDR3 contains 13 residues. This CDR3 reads CSASQPGRTEAFF. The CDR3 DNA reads TGCAGTGCTAGTCAACCAGGTCGGACTGAAGCTTTCTTT.

As DNA, the CDR3 is TGTGCCAGTAGTATGAGCTCTTCCACTGAGACCCAGTACTTC. It yields the protein CASSMSSSTETQYF. This chain joins TRBV19 and TRBJ2-5; no reliable D call. This CDR3 spans 14 amino acids. The germline CDR1 and CDR2 sequences are LNHDA and SQIVND (reference sequence). V was trimmed by 3 bases and J by 5 bases, leaving 13 bases between them.

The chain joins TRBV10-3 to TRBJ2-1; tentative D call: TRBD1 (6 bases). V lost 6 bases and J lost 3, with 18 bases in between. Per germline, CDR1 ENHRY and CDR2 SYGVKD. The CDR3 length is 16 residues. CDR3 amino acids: CAISSSGDGYYNEQFF. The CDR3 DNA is TGTGCCATCAGCTCGTCAGGGGACGGTTACTACAATGAGCAGTTCTTC.

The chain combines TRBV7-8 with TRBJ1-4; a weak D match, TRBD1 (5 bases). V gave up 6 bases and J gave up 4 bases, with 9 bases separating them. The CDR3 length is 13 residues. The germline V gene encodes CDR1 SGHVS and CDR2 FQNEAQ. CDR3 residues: CASSKGNNEKLFF. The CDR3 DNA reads TGTGCCAGCAGTAAGGGGAATAATGAAAAACTGTTTTTT.

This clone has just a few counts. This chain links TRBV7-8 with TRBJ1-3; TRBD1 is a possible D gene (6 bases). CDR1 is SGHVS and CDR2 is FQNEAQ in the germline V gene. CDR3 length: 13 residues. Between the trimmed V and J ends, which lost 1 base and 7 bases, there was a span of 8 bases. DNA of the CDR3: TGTGCCAGCAGCTTAGGGCAGGGGAACACCATATATTTT. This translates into CASSLGQGNTIYF. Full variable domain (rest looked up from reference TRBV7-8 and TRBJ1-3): GAGVSQSPRYKVAKRGQDVALRCDPISGHVSLFWYQQALGQGPEFLTYFQNEAQLDKSGLPSDRFFAERPEGSVSTLKIQRTQQEDSAVYLCASSLGQGNTIYFGEGSWLTVV.

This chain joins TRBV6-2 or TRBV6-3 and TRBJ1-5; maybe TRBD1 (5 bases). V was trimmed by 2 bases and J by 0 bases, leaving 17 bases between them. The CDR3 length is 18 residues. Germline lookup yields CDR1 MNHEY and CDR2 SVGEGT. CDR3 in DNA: TGTGCCAGCAGTTACGGAATGCAGGGACTCTATAGCAATCAGCCCCAGCATTTT. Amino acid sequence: CASSYGMQGLYSNQPQHF.

CDR3 nucleotide sequence: TGTGCCAGTAGCACCTCGAACAGGGCTGATACGCAGTATTTT. Protein: CASSTSNRADTQYF. The rearrangement joins TRBV19 to TRBJ2-3, with a tentative D call TRBD1 (6 bases). The germline CDR1 and CDR2 sequences are LNHDA and SQIVND (reference sequence). CDR3 size: 14 residues. V was clipped by 6 bases and J by 6 bases, with 16 bases between them.

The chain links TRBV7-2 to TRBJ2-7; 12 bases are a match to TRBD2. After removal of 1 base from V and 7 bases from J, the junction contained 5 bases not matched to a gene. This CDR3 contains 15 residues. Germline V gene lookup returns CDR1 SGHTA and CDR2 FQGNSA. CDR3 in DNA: TGTGCCAGCAGCTTAGGGACTAGCGGGGCGAAAGAGCAGTACTTC. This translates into CASSLGTSGAKEQYF.

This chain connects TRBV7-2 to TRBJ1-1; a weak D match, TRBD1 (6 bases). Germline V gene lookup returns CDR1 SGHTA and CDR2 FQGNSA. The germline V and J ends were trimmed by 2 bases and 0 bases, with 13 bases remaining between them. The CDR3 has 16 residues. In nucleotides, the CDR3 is TGTGCCAGCAGCTTAACGCCAGGGGATATGAACACTGAAGCTTTCTTT. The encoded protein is CASSLTPGDMNTEAFF.

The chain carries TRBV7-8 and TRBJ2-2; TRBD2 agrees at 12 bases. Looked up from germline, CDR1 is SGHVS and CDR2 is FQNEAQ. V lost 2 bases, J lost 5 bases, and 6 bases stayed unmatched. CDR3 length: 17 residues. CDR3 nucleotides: TGTGCCAGCAGCTTATCTAGGACTAGCGGGATTACCGGGGAGCTGTTTTTT. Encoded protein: CASSLSRTSGITGELFF.

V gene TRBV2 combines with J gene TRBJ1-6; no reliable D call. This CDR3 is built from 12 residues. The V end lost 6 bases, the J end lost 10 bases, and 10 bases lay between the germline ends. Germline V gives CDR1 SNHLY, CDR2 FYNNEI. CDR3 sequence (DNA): TGTGCCAGCAGCCCGAACACCTCACCCCTCCACTTT. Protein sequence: CASSPNTSPLHF.

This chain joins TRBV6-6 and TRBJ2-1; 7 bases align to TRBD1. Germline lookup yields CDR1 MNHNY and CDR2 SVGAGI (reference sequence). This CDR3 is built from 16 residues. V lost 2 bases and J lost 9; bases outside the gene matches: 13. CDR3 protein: CASSYGAGGSISEQFF. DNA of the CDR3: TGTGCCAGCAGTTACGGGGCAGGGGGTAGTATATCTGAGCAGTTCTTC.